This T cell receptor beta chain came from a study of blood T cell repertoires in COVID-19. Study overall: Acute-phase and convalescent COVID-19 samples originated in the United States, Italy and Spain. The analysed material was cDNA or gDNA that came from T cells, B-cell-depleted T cells, or PBMCs.

Per the original data handling: Reference gene primers were amplified, and this amplification served to estimate nucleated cell counts. Sequenced by immunoSEQ multiplex PCR; TCRdb stores in-frame clones only, minus some. The V and J calls and clone size come from that table; D and trimming were worked out from the DNA. The sample carries more than 250,000 clones, approximately 85% recorded once. This clone was found a few times. The clonotype was recovered from a human donor in a cohort sampled during active COVID-19. The specimen was peripheral blood.

The CDR3 loop is CASIRGQGNTEAFF. The CDR3 nucleotides read TGTGCCAGCATCAGGGGACAGGGGAACACTGAAGCTTTCTTT. J is TRBJ1-1 and V is TRBV6-6; 9 positions agree with TRBD1. CDR3 length: 14 amino acids. The germline V gene encodes CDR1 MNHNY and CDR2 SVGAGI (reference sequence). Trimming removed 7 bases from V and 1 base from J; junction bases left unmatched: 4.